This entry features one TCR beta chain sequence. TCRdb's copy holds only in-frame clones and misses some; the assay was immunoSEQ multiplex PCR. The sample lists about 230,000 clones; approximately 88% were seen once. The data derive from a study of blood T cell repertoires in COVID-19. Germline V gene data show CDR1 as MNHEY and CDR2 as SVGAGI. The germline V and J ends were trimmed by 5 bases and 4 bases, with 15 bases remaining between them. CDR3 length: 15 amino acids. The sample was PBMCs or T cells enriched from blood (not recorded which). This sequence was found in a middle-aged woman with acute COVID-19. The chain combines TRBV6-5 with TRBJ1-5; a weak D match, TRBD1 (5 bases). The CDR3 reads CASSNWGGANQPQHF. The CDR3 DNA reads as TGTGCCAGCAGTAACTGGGGAGGGGCGAATCAGCCCCAGCATTTT.